Presented here are 23 T cell receptor beta chains from one specimen sequenced in a study of shared clonotypes between healthy human individuals. Selected positively for CCR7 and CD45RO-negative, naive CD8 cells excluded terminally differentiated effector memory CD45RA+ cells. The protocol was immunoSEQ multiplex PCR, while the TCRdb copy is restricted to in-frame clones and leaves out a portion. There are hundreds of thousands of clones in the sample; approximately 96% occur only once, and 0.11% lies in the top ten. The sample was naive CD8+ T cells sorted from blood. The receptors were gathered from a woman aged 25 to 39 in good health.

The rearrangement links TRBV5-1 to TRBJ2-7; D gene ambiguous. The germline V gene encodes CDR1 SGHRS and CDR2 YFSETQ. This CDR3 has 9 amino acids. Trimming removed 6 bases at V and 6 bases at J, with 4 bases between. CDR3 region: CASTVEQYF. CDR3 nucleotides: TGCGCCAGCACGGTCGAGCAGTACTTC. The whole variable domain, remainder taken from reference TRBV5-1 and TRBJ2-7, is KAGVTQTPRYLIKTRGQQVTLSCSPISGHRSVSWYQQTPGQGLQFLFEYFSETQRNKGNFPGRFSGRQFSNSRSEMNVSTLELGDSALYLCASTVEQYFGPGTRLTVT.

V usage is TRBV7-2 and J usage is TRBJ1-1; D perhaps matches TRBD1 (5 bases). Trimming took off 2 bases at V and 4 bases at J, with 11 bases between the two ends. The CDR3 has 14 amino acids. From germline, CDR1 is SGHTA and CDR2 FQGNSA. As DNA, the CDR3 is TGTGCCAGCAGCTTAACCGGGACTATCACTGAAGCTTTCTTT. Its protein product is CASSLTGTITEAFF.

The rearrangement joins TRBV6-5 to TRBJ1-1; no reliable D call. There are 14 residues in the CDR3. The V gene's germline CDR1 is MNHEY and CDR2 SVGAGI. V was trimmed by 4 bases and J by 5 bases, leaving 14 bases between them. CDR3 sequence: CASSFDQRGTEAFF. CDR3 coding DNA: TGTGCCAGCAGTTTCGACCAGAGAGGGACTGAAGCTTTCTTT.

The chain recombines TRBV28 with TRBJ2-7; 7 bases line up with TRBD1. Germline trimming cut 3 bases from V and 0 bases from J; bases unmatched to any gene: 11. Germline CDR1 MDHEN, CDR2 SYDVKM. The CDR3 is 17 residues long. The CDR3 here is CASSFPATGLDSYEQYF. The CDR3 DNA is TGTGCCAGCAGTTTCCCCGCGACAGGGCTCGACTCCTACGAGCAGTACTTC.

This chain uses TRBV5-6 with TRBJ2-7; 9 positions agree with TRBD1. This CDR3 is 15 amino acids long. V trimming: 4 bases; J trimming: 3 bases; junction bases outside the gene matches: 8. Germline V gene sequence: CDR1 SGHDT, CDR2 YYEEEE. The CDR3 protein is CASSAAGTGFYEQYF. The CDR3 DNA sequence: TGTGCCAGCAGCGCAGCCGGGACAGGGTTCTACGAGCAGTACTTC.

The V gene is TRBV27, the J gene TRBJ1-5; weak D call: TRBD1 (5 bases). Germline assignment: CDR1 MNHEY and CDR2 SMNVEV (reference sequence). Trimming removed 0 bases from V and 6 bases from J, with 12 bases in between. The CDR3 sequence is 15 residues long. The CDR3 here is CASSLSVGGGQPQHF. The CDR3 DNA is TGTGCCAGCAGTTTATCTGTGGGGGGGGGTCAGCCCCAGCATTTT.

The chain links TRBV14 to TRBJ2-2, with 10 positions matching TRBD2. Trimming took 0 bases from V and 3 from J; bases not matched to a gene: 7. The CDR3 runs to 18 residues. CDR1 and CDR2 (germline): SGHDN, FVKESK. Written as DNA, the CDR3 is TGTGCCAGCAGCCAAGATCTAGCGGGAGTTGGGTACACCGGGGAGCTGTTTTTT. Translating gives CASSQDLAGVGYTGELFF.

The V and J genes are TRBV5-4 and TRBJ2-2; 12 nucleotides line up with TRBD2. Per the germline V gene, CDR1 is SGHNT and CDR2 is YYREEE (reference sequence). Germline trimming cut 3 bases from V and 5 bases from J; bases unmatched to any gene: 2. The CDR3 covers 15 residues. For the CDR3, the DNA is TGTGCCAGCAGCTCTCTAGCGGGAGGGACCGGGGAGCTGTTTTTT. Its protein product is CASSSLAGGTGELFF.

This chain uses TRBV7-3 with TRBJ2-3; 11 bases fit TRBD2. CDR3 length: 16 residues. Germline assignment: CDR1 SGHTA and CDR2 FQGTGA. Losses at the gene ends were 5 bases for V and 2 bases for J; bases not matched to a gene: 6. The CDR3 sequence is CASSPWGLADTDTQYF. The CDR3 DNA reads TGTGCCAGCAGCCCCTGGGGACTAGCGGACACAGATACGCAGTATTTT.

V is TRBV19 and J is TRBJ2-5; 7 bases agree with TRBD2. The DNA end is more similar to TRBJ2-7, so the J call may be wrong. The CDR3 is 16 residues long. Germline V gives CDR1 LNHDA, CDR2 SQIVND (reference sequence). The CDR3 sequence: CASSIALWDYNYEQYF. CDR3 bases: TGTGCCAGTAGTATAGCCCTCTGGGACTACAACTACGAGCAGTACTTC.

The V and J genes are TRBV9 and TRBJ1-5; the D gene is possibly TRBD1 (6 bases). Between the trimmed V and J ends, which lost 4 bases and 5 bases, there was a span of 19 bases. Germline lookup yields CDR1 SGDLS and CDR2 YYNGEE. This CDR3 has 16 residues. The CDR3 loop is CASSIAIGQLHQPQHF. The CDR3 DNA is TGTGCCAGCAGCATCGCGATAGGACAGTTGCATCAGCCCCAGCATTTT.

V is TRBV18 and J is TRBJ1-1; D is unresolved. The germline V gene encodes CDR1 KGHSH and CDR2 LQKENI. Trimming shortened V by 3 bases and J by 6 bases, and 8 bases separated the two germline ends. The length of the CDR3 is 12 residues. Here the CDR3 DNA reads TGTGCCAGCTCACCGTCAAGGGCTGAAGCTTTCTTT. Protein sequence: CASSPSRAEAFF. Variable domain in full (rest from reference TRBV18 and TRBJ1-1): NAGVMQNPRHLVRRRGQEARLRCSPMKGHSHVYWYRQLPEEGLKFMVYLQKENIIDESGMPKERFSAEFPKEGPSILRIQQVVRGDSAAYFCASSPSRAEAFFGQGTRLTVV.

This rearrangement joins TRBV13 to TRBJ2-7; TRBD2 matches at 10 bases. Germline V CDR1 and CDR2: PRHDT, FYEKMQ (reference sequence). V gave up 3 bases and J gave up 5 bases; unmatched junction bases: 10. The CDR3 has 16 residues. CDR3 in DNA: TGTGCCAGCAGCTTGAGCCTAGCGGGAGTGGGCCACGAGCAGTACTTC. Its translation: CASSLSLAGVGHEQYF.

The chain employs TRBV28 and TRBJ2-5; 7 nucleotides line up with TRBD1. The CDR3 is made up of 13 amino acids. Germline CDR1 is MDHEN and CDR2 is SYDVKM. J lost 5 bases, V lost 6 bases, and 6 bases had no gene match. The CDR3 bases are TGTGCCAGCAGGACTACAGGGGAGGAGACCCAGTACTTC. This codes for CASRTTGEETQYF.

The chain couples TRBV18 to TRBJ2-7, with 9 bases matching TRBD1. The CDR3 is made up of 14 amino acids. Germline-derived CDR1 and CDR2 are KGHSH and LQKENI. J gave up 4 bases and V 3 bases, and 4 bases lay outside the gene matches. Here the CDR3 reads CASSPWDRVYEQYF. CDR3 in DNA: TGTGCCAGCTCACCTTGGGACAGGGTGTACGAGCAGTACTTC.

This chain links TRBV6-5 with TRBJ2-7, with D tentatively TRBD1 or TRBD2 (5 bases each). The CDR3 sequence is 12 residues long. Per germline, CDR1 MNHEY and CDR2 SVGAGI. The germline V and J ends were trimmed by 6 bases and 2 bases, with 8 bases remaining between them. The CDR3 loop reads CASSGDAYEQYF. CDR3 bases: TGTGCCAGCAGCGGGGACGCCTACGAGCAGTACTTC.

This chain joins TRBV5-1 and TRBJ2-5; 13 bases match TRBD2. CDR1 is SGHRS, CDR2 YFSETQ, per germline. The CDR3 covers 17 residues. V was clipped by 0 bases and J by 1 base; unmatched bases: 3. DNA of the CDR3: TGCGCCAGCAGCTTGGAGGGACTAGCGGGAAGCCAAGAGACCCAGTACTTC. Protein product: CASSLEGLAGSQETQYF.

The chain couples TRBV6-5 to TRBJ2-5, with 12 nucleotides matching TRBD2. The CDR3 spans 15 residues. Germline CDR1 and CDR2: MNHEY and SVGAGI. After removal of 5 bases from V and 5 bases from J, the junction contained 6 bases not matched to a gene. The CDR3 is CASSRLAGVLETQYF. As DNA, the CDR3 is TGTGCCAGCAGTAGACTAGCGGGAGTATTGGAGACCCAGTACTTC.

This chain connects TRBV28 to TRBJ1-5; 10 positions agree with TRBD1. V was clipped by 6 bases and J by 6 bases; unmatched bases: 8. The germline V gene has CDR1 MDHEN and CDR2 SYDVKM. CDR3 size: 15 residues. The CDR3 nucleotides are TGTGCCAGCAGCCAGGGACAGGGGACAGGTCAGCCCCAGCATTTT. Translation: CASSQGQGTGQPQHF. The full variable domain, with the rest looked up from reference TRBV28 and TRBJ1-5, is DVKVTQSSRYLVKRTGEKVFLECVQDMDHENMFWYRQDPGLGLRLIYFSYDVKMKEKGDIPEGYSVSREKKERFSLILESASTNQTSMYLCASSQGQGTGQPQHFGDGTRLSIL.

This rearrangement joins TRBV28 to TRBJ2-5, with D perhaps TRBD1 (6 bases). Germline V gene data show CDR1 as MDHEN and CDR2 as SYDVKM. The CDR3 runs 13 residues. Trimming took 6 bases from V and 7 from J, leaving 15 bases between them. CDR3 protein: CASRRRGWGTQYF. The CDR3 coding sequence is TGTGCCAGCAGGCGCAGGGGTTGGGGGACCCAGTACTTC.

The rearrangement joins TRBV27 to TRBJ2-1; D not certain. V was pared by 2 bases and J by 5 bases, with 10 bases between. CDR3 length: 14 amino acids. Germline-derived CDR1 and CDR2 are MNHEY and SMNVEV (reference sequence). The CDR3 bases are TGTGCCAGCAGTTTAAGTCTGCAGAACAATGAGCAGTTCTTC. It specifies CASSLSLQNNEQFF.

This chain links TRBV5-6 with TRBJ1-6; no clear D gene. Germline values: CDR1 SGHDT, CDR2 YYEEEE. V shed 1 base and J shed 7 bases, with 9 bases lying between them. The CDR3 runs to 14 residues. The CDR3 bases are TGTGCCAGCAGCTTGCGGTTTACGAATTCACCCCTCCACTTT. Amino acids: CASSLRFTNSPLHF.

This chain's CDR3 is CASSFRDGAYEQYF. Written as DNA, the CDR3 is TGTGCCAGCAGCTTCCGGGACGGGGCCTACGAGCAGTACTTC. This rearrangement joins TRBV7-2 to TRBJ2-5; the D call may be TRBD1 or TRBD2 (5 bases each). The end of the DNA aligns better with TRBJ2-7, so the J call may be wrong. Germline values: CDR1 SGHTA, CDR2 FQGNSA. This CDR3 spans 14 amino acids.